The present T cell receptor (beta chain) was sequenced within a study of graft-versus-host responses after intestinal transplantation. The study's findings and limits: Some patients had graft-donor T cell macrochimerism. In their allografts, the ratios of graft-versus-host to host-versus-graft T cell clones were high. GvH clones appeared in recipient marrow, some first in ileum or blood.

There are 15 residues in the CDR3. Germline CDR1 MNHEY, CDR2 SMNVEV (reference sequence). Trimming pared 2 bases from V and 2 bases from J, leaving 10 bases between. Repertoires were generated with immunoSEQ multiplex PCR, while TCRdb's copy carries only in-frame clones and drops some. The table records around 87,000 clones, 80% to 95% of them present only once. In the case of this clone: Its antigen remains unidentified.

The input for sequencing was unstimulated CD8+ T cells sorted from spleen or lymph node cells, taken before transplant. The chain combines TRBV27 with TRBJ1-5; possible D gene TRBD1, 5 bases. The TCR sequence derives from a human donor who was the organ donor for an intestinal transplant. The CDR3 is CASSLVGGGNQPQHF. The CDR3 DNA sequence: TGTGCCAGCAGTTTAGTGGGGGGAGGCAATCAGCCCCAGCATTTT.